A single sample gave rise to the 21 T cell receptor beta chains below, sequenced in a study of blood T cell repertoires in COVID-19. Clones were read by immunoSEQ multiplex PCR, and TCRdb kept only the in-frame ones, dropping some. This table has 75,000 to 95,000 clones, under 90% appearing once. The source material was peripheral blood. Source of these receptors: a human donor in a cohort sampled during active COVID-19.

The chain has TRBV6-5 and TRBJ1-3; possible D gene TRBD1, 6 bases. Germline CDR1 reads MNHEY; CDR2 reads SVGAGI. The CDR3 extends over 16 amino acids. Trimming pared 3 bases from V and 0 bases from J, leaving 12 bases between. CDR3: CASSYSKDSSGNTIYF. The CDR3 nucleotides read TGTGCCAGCAGTTATTCTAAGGACAGCTCTGGAAACACCATATATTTT.

This chain connects TRBV7-2 to TRBJ1-2; 7 nucleotides align to TRBD1. From germline, CDR1 is SGHTA and CDR2 FQGNSA. This CDR3 region has 14 residues. V dropped 6 bases and J dropped 7; count of bases not matched to a gene: 11. Here the CDR3 DNA reads TGTGCCAGCAGACCAAACAGGGGAGAGGGTGGCTACACCTTC. This codes for CASRPNRGEGGYTF.

The CDR3 DNA reads as TGTGCCACCAGCAAGTCCGGGGGCAATCAGCCCCAGCATTTT. Translated, it gives CATSKSGGNQPQHF. The gene calls are TRBV15 and TRBJ1-5; D ambiguous. With 4 bases removed from V and 2 bases from J, the gap between germline ends came to 9 bases. The CDR3 loop spans 14 amino acids. Germline CDR1 is LNHNV and CDR2 is YYDKDF (reference sequence).

This chain links TRBV6-5 with TRBJ2-2; TRBD1 might be the D (6 bases). Trimming removed 4 bases from V and 6 bases from J, with 9 bases in between. Germline V gene data show CDR1 as MNHEY and CDR2 as SVGAGI. The CDR3 length is 13 residues. This CDR3 is CASSLQGAGELFF. The CDR3 nucleotides read TGTGCCAGCAGTTTACAGGGTGCCGGGGAGCTGTTTTTT.

The CDR3, as DNA: TGTGCCACCAGTGATTCTATGGATAGGACAGGGCTCTACAATGAGCAGTTCTTC. Its translation is CATSDSMDRTGLYNEQFF. The rearrangement links TRBV24-1 to TRBJ2-1; 8 positions match TRBD1. The CDR3 length is 18 residues. Germline CDR1 reads KGHDR; CDR2 reads SFDVKD. J lost 3 bases, V lost 2 bases, and 11 bases had no gene match.

In its sample, this clone was seen once. The chain is built from TRBV11-3 and TRBJ1-1; TRBD1 matches at 8 bases. The V and J ends lost 5 bases and 1 base, in that order; junction bases with no gene match: 6. This CDR3 region has 15 residues. Germline CDR1 SGHNT, CDR2 YENEEA. The CDR3 region has the DNA TGTGCCAGCAGCGCCGGACAGGGAGCGAACACTGAAGCTTTCTTT. This sequence encodes CASSAGQGANTEAFF.

Here the CDR3 DNA reads TGTGCCAGCAGCTTAGAAACCGGGGGAAACATTCAGTACTTC. The encoded protein is CASSLETGGNIQYF. The chain employs TRBV7-2 and TRBJ2-4; D possibly corresponds to TRBD2 (6 bases). Germline loops: CDR1 SGHTA, CDR2 FQGNSA. The ends were cut back, 1 base at V and 6 bases at J, with 10 bases in the middle. The CDR3 length is 14 residues.

The chain combines TRBV6-5 with TRBJ1-1; the D gene is possibly TRBD1 (6 bases). CDR3 length: 15 amino acids. Trimming cost V 6 bases and J 4 bases, with 18 bases left between them. Germline CDR1 and CDR2: MNHEY and SVGAGI. The CDR3 DNA sequence: TGTGCCAGCAGAGTTCCTGGACAGCGTATCACTGAAGCTTTCTTT. Its protein product is CASRVPGQRITEAFF.

The V call is TRBV28, the J call TRBJ2-5, with D unclear. The CDR3 is 11 residues long. The germline V gene encodes CDR1 MDHEN and CDR2 SYDVKM. The V end lost 6 bases, the J end lost 2 bases, and 4 bases lay between the germline ends. CDR3 residues: CASRSQETQYF. The CDR3, as DNA: TGTGCCAGCAGGTCTCAAGAGACCCAGTACTTC. Variable domain in full (rest from reference TRBV28 and TRBJ2-5): DVKVTQSSRYLVKRTGEKVFLECVQDMDHENMFWYRQDPGLGLRLIYFSYDVKMKEKGDIPEGYSVSREKKERFSLILESASTNQTSMYLCASRSQETQYFGPGTRLLVL.

The V gene is TRBV2, the J gene TRBJ2-7, with D possibly matching TRBD2 (6 bases). This CDR3 contains 13 residues. Germline lookup yields CDR1 SNHLY and CDR2 FYNNEI. Between the trimmed V and J ends, which lost 5 bases and 7 bases, there was a span of 15 bases. CDR3 amino acids: CASSSGEIGEQYF. In DNA, the CDR3 is TGTGCCAGCAGTTCGGGGGAAATTGGAGAGCAGTACTTC. Variable domain in full (rest from reference TRBV2 and TRBJ2-7): EPEVTQTPSHQVTQMGQEVILRCVPISNHLYFYWYRQILGQKVEFLVSFYNNEISEKSEIFDDQFSVERPDGSNFTLKIRSTKLEDSAMYFCASSSGEIGEQYFGPGTRLTVT.

The rearrangement links TRBV7-3 to TRBJ2-1, with TRBD2 as a possible D gene (6 bases). The CDR3 totals 16 residues. Trimming removed 3 bases at V and 1 base at J, with 13 bases between. Germline loops: CDR1 SGHTA, CDR2 FQGTGA. The CDR3 nucleotides read TGTGCCAGCAGCTTTTCACCGGGACTTTCCTACAATGAGCAGTTCTTC. Translation gives CASSFSPGLSYNEQFF.

The CDR3 is CASSLVSSGTDTQYF. The CDR3 coding sequence is TGTGCCAGCAGCTTAGTCTCTAGCGGAACAGATACGCAGTATTTT. This chain connects TRBV7-9 to TRBJ2-3, with 7 positions matching TRBD2. Germline assignment: CDR1 SEHNR and CDR2 FQNEAQ (reference sequence). CDR3 length: 15 amino acids. Trimming removed 1 base from V and 3 bases from J; junction bases left unmatched: 4.

This clone showed up just once. The CDR3 sequence: CAWTPSVYGYTF. CDR3 sequence (DNA): TGTGCCTGGACCCCCAGCGTCTATGGCTACACCTTC. The chain joins TRBV30 to TRBJ1-2; D uncertain. CDR1 is GTSNPN, CDR2 SVGIG, per germline (reference sequence). V was clipped by 4 bases and J by 4 bases, with 10 bases between them. This CDR3 has 12 amino acids.

The V call is TRBV7-2, the J call TRBJ2-1; D is perhaps TRBD1 (5 bases). The CDR3 has 15 residues. Germline CDR1 and CDR2: SGHTA and FQGNSA. The V end was cut by 5 bases, the J end by 6 bases, with 17 bases between. The CDR3 region is CASSLDQGSVNEQFF. CDR3 bases: TGTGCCAGCAGCCTAGACCAGGGATCGGTCAATGAGCAGTTCTTC. The entire variable domain, with the rest obtained from reference TRBV7-2 and TRBJ2-1, is as follows: GAGVSQSPSNKVTEKGKDVELRCDPISGHTALYWYRQSLGQGLEFLIYFQGNSAPDKSGLPSDRFSAERTGGSVSTLTIQRTQQEDSAVYLCASSLDQGSVNEQFFGPGTRLTVL.

The chain combines TRBV5-6 with TRBJ1-2; the match to TRBD1 covers 9 bases. The length of the CDR3 is 14 residues. CDR1 SGHDT and CDR2 YYEEEE come from the germline V gene. Trimming at V came to 4 bases and at J to 7 bases, leaving 8 bases not matched to a gene. The DNA for the CDR3 is TGTGCCAGCAGCCATACACAGGGGGCTGGTGGCTACACCTTC. This translates into CASSHTQGAGGYTF.

This chain connects TRBV5-6 to TRBJ1-3, with 10 bases fitting TRBD1. CDR1 and CDR2 from the germline V gene are SGHDT and YYEEEE. With V trimmed by 4 bases and J by 5 bases, 6 bases remained unmatched. The CDR3 totals 15 residues. The CDR3 DNA is TGTGCCAGCAGCGGCCGGGGACAGGGGAGAAACACCATATATTTT. Translated, it gives CASSGRGQGRNTIYF.

This rearrangement joins TRBV5-4 to TRBJ2-1; D not resolved. The germline V and J ends were trimmed by 0 bases and 3 bases, with 10 bases remaining between them. The CDR3 length is 15 residues. Germline V CDR1 and CDR2: SGHNT, YYREEE (reference sequence). DNA of the CDR3: TGTGCCAGCAGCTTGGCCGCTAGTAGCTACAATGAGCAGTTCTTC. Encoded protein: CASSLAASSYNEQFF.

The chain is built from TRBV11-2 and TRBJ2-7, with 11 bases matching TRBD2. The CDR3 contains 15 residues. The germline V gene encodes CDR1 SGHAT and CDR2 FQNNGV. Trimming took 5 bases from V and 9 from J; bases not matched to a gene: 12. CDR3 DNA: TGTGCCAGCAGCCAAACTAGCGGGAGTGGTGTAGTGCAGTACTTC. Amino acids: CASSQTSGSGVVQYF.

This clone has only one observation. The chain carries TRBV7-9 and TRBJ1-2; D not resolved. CDR1 is SEHNR, CDR2 FQNEAQ, per germline (reference sequence). V lost 1 base and J 2 bases, leaving 5 bases between the germline ends. The CDR3 loop spans 13 amino acids. The CDR3 DNA reads as TGTGCCAGCAGCTTAGACGGGAACTATGGCTACACCTTC. Amino acid sequence: CASSLDGNYGYTF.

The rearrangement joins TRBV6-5 to TRBJ1-1, with 11 bases aligning to TRBD1. The V gene's germline CDR1 is MNHEY and CDR2 SVGAGI. Trimming cost V 6 bases and J 5 bases; bases outside gene matches: 8. The CDR3 is 15 residues long. The CDR3 protein is CASSPGTGGTTEAFF. Here the CDR3 DNA reads TGTGCCAGCAGCCCCGGGACAGGGGGAACAACTGAAGCTTTCTTT.

The CDR3 DNA is TGCGCCAGCAGCCAAGAAAAAAACACAGGGACGTTATACGAGCAGTACTTC. Amino acid sequence: CASSQEKNTGTLYEQYF. The chain carries TRBV4-1 and TRBJ2-7, with TRBD1 as a possible D gene (6 bases). Trimming cost V 0 bases and J 4 bases, with 19 bases left between them. Germline lookup yields CDR1 MGHRA and CDR2 YSYEKL. The CDR3 loop spans 17 amino acids.